This T cell receptor (beta chain) stems from a study of blood T cell repertoires in COVID-19 (dated by TCRdb to about 2020). Broadly, across the study: Collaborator samples came from the United States, Italy and Spain and covered acute and convalescent phases of COVID-19. A freely available public database, intended as a resource for researchers studying the immune response to SARS-CoV-2, is where the repertoires were released. The prospective study material was composed of cDNA or gDNA derived from T cells, B-cell-depleted T cells, or PBMCs. Where HLA class I and class II types were available, the types were taken from metadata supplied by the sample provider, not from assay-based typing. Samples were obtained from the ongoing ImmuneRACE study (first 160 participants) and from over 1,000 subjects provided by 6 global collaborators. Subjects who had been exposed to COVID-19, were actively infected with it, or had recovered from it provided the deeply sampled blood TCRbeta repertoires that made up the dataset. Nearly every sample came with metadata listing a de-identified subject ID, COVID-19 status, age in years and sex.

Notes on this clone: Its antigen remains unidentified. Base quality data are lacking; no much larger clone is found one base away.

There are 17 amino acids in the CDR3, from cysteine to phenylalanine inclusive. Only the CDR3 part of the read is kept: 51 bases, read in frame from the first base. Trimming takes 4 bases from V and 0 bases from J, and the germline ends sit 16 bases apart. CDR1 and CDR2 are drawn from the germline V gene: SGHRS, YFSETQ. Participants in the prospective study were aged roughly 18 to 89 years, lived in over 20 United States geographic areas, and enrolled through a virtual design. Cohort assignment in the prospective study relied on participant-reported clinical history from a screening survey and a study questionnaire. ImmuneRACE Cohort 3 recovered participants were defined by two consecutive negative NP/OP PCR tests, healthcare professional clearance, or symptom resolution. In the prospective study, mobile phlebotomists collected whole blood, serum and a nasopharyngeal or oropharyngeal swab from each participant. Over a roughly two-month period, participants in the prospective study had the option of providing additional blood draws and questionnaires. Before DNA extraction, prospective study blood samples were shipped either frozen or at room temperature.

The immunoSEQ Assay, a bias-controlled multiplex PCR, was used to amplify TCRbeta CDR3 regions from genomic DNA. The authors' pipeline ran thus. The number of nucleated cells in each sample was estimated from the amplification of reference gene primers within the assay. To quantify the absolute abundance of each unique TCRbeta CDR3 rearrangement, sequence reads were collapsed and filtered. For each sample, productive Simpson clonality was calculated as the square root of Simpson's diversity index over productive rearrangements. TCRdb re-hosts the immuneACCESS table, in-frame sequences only. Its copies lack some clones; in the studies checked, an unresolved V gene accounts for under half of them, and the cause for the rest is not known. V and J calls plus clone size are reproduced from that table; the DNA served to infer D and trimming. Present in this sample are about 470,000 clones, roughly 87% of which were seen just once. The top ten clonotypes cover 0.7% of the sample.

The paper as a whole reports these results and caveats: The quantity of clinical and demographic metadata differed by source and by participant and was supplied without curation.

This receptor was identified in a woman between 18 and 29 years old who had recovered from COVID-19. Sequenced material: PBMCs or T cells enriched from blood (not recorded which). The rearrangement joined TRBV5-1 to TRBJ2-2, with a tentative D gene TRBD1 over 6 matching bases. The sequenced DNA is TGCGCCAGCAGCAGCTATTGGACAGACACGAACACCGGGGAGCTGTTTTTT. The translation is CASSSYWTDTNTGELFF.